The clone carrying this TCR beta chain came up a few times. The antigen remains undetermined. The data originate from a study of T-cell reconstitution after alpha-beta-depleted transplantation in children. The CDR3 has 16 residues. J lost 4 bases, V lost 0 bases, and 7 bases had no gene match. CDR1 is SGDLS, CDR2 YYNGEE, per germline. Study-wide results and limits: One year post-transplant, T-cell counts and diversity were largely derived from T cells produced anew.

Unique molecular identifiers were incorporated when the TCRbeta library was constructed. TCRdb analysed the PCR reads with MiXCR anew, one entry per CDR3 protein. Among almost 600,000 distinct CDR3 sequences listed, over 25% were seen once. The sample in question was PBMCs, obtained before TCRalphabeta/CD19-depleted stem cell transplant. This sequence was found in a boy under three years old with Wiskott-Aldrich syndrome, due to receive a stem cell transplant. The rearrangement uses TRBV9 and TRBJ2-7, with 10 bases that match TRBD2. Here the CDR3 reads CASSVGGLAEAYEQYF. CDR3 nucleotides: TGTGCCAGCAGCGTAGGAGGACTAGCGGAGGCTTACGAGCAGTACTTC.